These 23 T cell receptor beta chains originate from one sample sequenced in a study of blood T cell repertoires in COVID-19. Produced via immunoSEQ multiplex PCR; TCRdb's table is partial and in-frame only. The repertoire holds 200,000 to 250,000 clones, with almost 90% as singletons. The specimen sequenced was PBMCs or T cells enriched from blood (not recorded which). The receptors stem from a young man who had been exposed to COVID-19.

This chain links TRBV5-8 with TRBJ2-5; possible D gene TRBD1, 6 bases. The V gene's germline CDR1 is SGHTS and CDR2 YDEGEE. The V end was cut by 4 bases, the J end by 2 bases, with 18 bases between. The CDR3 spans 16 residues. CDR3 sequence reads: CASSIDRWGLQETQYF. CDR3 in DNA: TGTGCCAGCAGCATAGACAGGTGGGGCCTACAAGAGACCCAGTACTTC.

This clone was seen a single time. DNA for the CDR3: TGTGCCAGTAGTATAGGAAGAGGGATTCCACAGCCCCAGCATTTT. Amino acid sequence: CASSIGRGIPQPQHF. The chain joins TRBV19 to TRBJ1-5; D is undetermined. CDR3 size: 15 residues. Deletions cut 1 base from V and 7 bases from J, with 14 bases between. In germline, CDR1 is LNHDA, CDR2 SQIVND (reference sequence).

The rearrangement links TRBV4-1 to TRBJ1-3, with TRBD1 matching over 8 bases. CDR3 length: 16 amino acids. The V gene's germline CDR1 is MGHRA and CDR2 YSYEKL. J gave up 2 bases and V 0 bases, and 3 bases lay outside the gene matches. The CDR3 spells CASSQEGQGAGNTIYF. CDR3 coding DNA: TGCGCCAGCAGCCAAGAAGGACAGGGTGCTGGAAACACCATATATTTT.

DNA of the CDR3: TGTGCCAGCAGTTACCCTCGGACAGGAGGAATAGAAGCTTTCTTT. Its translation: CASSYPRTGGIEAFF. The genes are TRBV6-5 and TRBJ1-1; TRBD1 agrees at 7 bases. The CDR3 contains 15 residues. J gave up 8 bases and V 2 bases, and 11 bases lay outside the gene matches. Germline V gene lookup returns CDR1 MNHEY and CDR2 SVGAGI.

The rearrangement joins TRBV4-1 to TRBJ2-1, with 10 bases matching TRBD1. Unmatched junction bases numbered 12, after V lost 2 bases and J lost 5 bases. CDR1 MGHRA and CDR2 YSYEKL come from the germline V gene. The CDR3 length is 18 residues. CDR3 loop: CASSQRNPPGQGNNEQFF. In DNA form, the CDR3 reads TGCGCCAGCAGCCAACGAAACCCGCCGGGACAGGGGAACAATGAGCAGTTCTTC.

This clone was observed once. The chain carries TRBV9 and TRBJ2-7; a weak D match, TRBD2 (5 bases). Trimming stripped 3 bases from V and 2 bases from J, with 12 bases between. Germline V gene lookup returns CDR1 SGDLS and CDR2 YYNGEE. The CDR3 is 14 residues long. CDR3 protein: CASSATGNPYEQYF. In nucleotides, the CDR3 is TGTGCCAGCAGCGCCACGGGGAACCCCTACGAGCAGTACTTC.

V gene TRBV5-4 combines with J gene TRBJ1-2, with 9 positions matching TRBD1. The length of the CDR3 is 16 residues. The germline V gene has CDR1 SGHNT and CDR2 YYREEE (reference sequence). V gave up 9 bases and J gave up 8 bases; unmatched junction bases: 20. CDR3 sequence (DNA): TGTGCCATCTCAACAGGGACAGGGTCGCCGAAAACGGGCTACACCTTC. The encoded protein is CAISTGTGSPKTGYTF.

This clone was recorded a few times. The CDR3 protein is CASSLVAGSSGNTIYF. The CDR3 DNA reads as TGTGCCAGCAGCTTGGTTGCAGGCTCCTCTGGAAACACCATATATTTT. The V call is TRBV5-5, the J call TRBJ1-3; no reliable D call. The CDR3 contains 16 residues. V was shortened by 0 bases and J by 0 bases, with 10 bases between the two germline ends. In germline, CDR1 is SGHKS, CDR2 YYEKEE (reference sequence).

The J gene is TRBJ1-6, the V gene TRBV7-9, with a tentative D call TRBD1 (5 bases). There are 16 residues in the CDR3. Per germline, CDR1 SEHNR and CDR2 FQNEAQ (reference sequence). Trimming removed 4 bases from V and 6 bases from J, with 16 bases in between. CDR3 in amino acids: CASSSLGQGGNSPLHF. The CDR3 bases are TGTGCCAGCAGCTCTCTGGGGCAGGGCGGTAATTCACCCCTCCACTTT.

The CDR3 is CASSRGLFTHTQYF. CDR3 nucleotides: TGTGCCAGCAGCCGAGGACTTTTTACTCATACGCAGTATTTT. The genes are TRBV9 and TRBJ2-3; tentatively, D is TRBD2 (5 bases). Germline lookup yields CDR1 SGDLS and CDR2 YYNGEE. Trimming pared 4 bases from V and 7 bases from J, leaving 16 bases between. The CDR3 loop spans 14 amino acids.

A note on this clone: This sample also contains other DNA sequences that code for the same CDR3. The genes are TRBV5-1 and TRBJ1-6; D is unresolved. Trimming took 0 bases from V and 8 from J, leaving 9 bases between them. The CDR3 spans 14 residues. Germline V gives CDR1 SGHRS, CDR2 YFSETQ. In DNA form, the CDR3 reads TGCGCCAGCAGCTTGGAGCCTGGAGATTCACCCCTCCACTTT. It yields the protein CASSLEPGDSPLHF.

The chain employs TRBV7-7 and TRBJ2-2; 7 positions agree with TRBD1. The CDR3 sequence is 15 residues long. CDR1 is SSHAT and CDR2 is FNYEAQ in the germline V gene (reference sequence). After removal of 3 bases from V and 1 base from J, the junction contained 2 bases not matched to a gene. This chain's CDR3 is CASSLRQGNTGELFF. The CDR3 DNA follows: TGTGCCAGCAGCTTGAGACAGGGGAACACCGGGGAGCTGTTTTTT. Together with reference TRBV7-7 and TRBJ2-2, the CDR3 gives the full variable domain: GAGVSQSPRYKVTKRGQDVTLRCDPISSHATLYWYQQALGQGPEFLTYFNYEAQPDKSGLPSDRFSAERPEGSISTLTIQRTEQRDSAMYRCASSLRQGNTGELFFGEGSRLTVL.

In this sample, this clone turned up once. The V gene is TRBV4-1, the J gene TRBJ1-1; D might be TRBD1 (5 bases). Trimming took off 4 bases at V and 0 bases at J, with 21 bases between the two ends. The CDR3 covers 18 residues. Per germline, CDR1 MGHRA and CDR2 YSYEKL. CDR3 DNA: TGCGCCAGCAGCCCCCTCGGGAGGGGTAAGGCCATGAACACTGAAGCTTTCTTT. Encoded protein: CASSPLGRGKAMNTEAFF.

This chain connects TRBV7-7 to TRBJ2-5, with 7 bases matching TRBD1. Germline V CDR1 and CDR2: SSHAT, FNYEAQ (reference sequence). V trimming: 5 bases; J trimming: 2 bases; junction bases outside the gene matches: 8. The CDR3 consists of 15 residues. The CDR3 nucleotides read TGTGCCAGCAGCAACCGGGACAGTGAGCAAGAGACCCAGTACTTC. This translates into CASSNRDSEQETQYF.

The chain employs TRBV10-2 and TRBJ1-1, with D perhaps matching TRBD1 (5 bases). V was trimmed by 6 bases and J by 8 bases, leaving 13 bases between them. The CDR3 totals 12 residues. Germline CDR1 WSHSY, CDR2 SAAADI. The CDR3 sequence is CASSSERGEAFF. The DNA of the CDR3 is TGCGCCAGCAGCTCGGAAAGGGGCGAAGCTTTCTTT.

The rearrangement joins TRBV4-1 to TRBJ1-6, with TRBD1 as a possible D gene (5 bases). V shed 1 base and J shed 3 bases, with 13 bases lying between them. This CDR3 has 17 residues. The V gene's germline CDR1 is MGHRA and CDR2 YSYEKL. DNA of the CDR3: TGCGCCAGCAGCCAAGGAATCGGGGGTTTCTATAATTCACCCCTCCACTTT. Translating gives CASSQGIGGFYNSPLHF.

This clone was observed a single time. This sequence joins TRBV7-2 and TRBJ1-1; D gene unclear. CDR3 size: 13 residues. Germline lookup yields CDR1 SGHTA and CDR2 FQGNSA. V was cut by 5 bases and J by 3 bases, with 10 bases left in between. CDR3 nucleotide sequence: TGTGCCAGCAGCGTAAAACGGGACACTGAAGCTTTCTTT. Translation gives CASSVKRDTEAFF.

The genes are TRBV28 and TRBJ2-1; 12 bases fit TRBD2. CDR1 is MDHEN and CDR2 is SYDVKM in the germline V gene. V gave up 8 bases and J gave up 0 bases; unmatched junction bases: 8. This CDR3 has 17 amino acids. The CDR3 sequence: CASGSLAGGPSYNEQFF. CDR3 nucleotide sequence: TGTGCCAGCGGATCCCTAGCGGGGGGGCCCTCCTACAATGAGCAGTTCTTC.

This clone was counted a few times. V gene TRBV2 combines with J gene TRBJ2-6; D may be TRBD2 (5 bases). The ends were cut back, 11 bases at V and 0 bases at J, with 20 bases in the middle. The CDR3 is 17 residues long. Germline loops: CDR1 SNHLY, CDR2 FYNNEI. CDR3 amino acids: CAPGRGVLGSGANVLTF. In DNA form, the CDR3 reads TGTGCCCCTGGGAGAGGCGTCCTTGGCTCTGGGGCCAACGTCCTGACTTTC. The full variable domain, its missing parts supplied by reference TRBV2 and TRBJ2-6, is EPEVTQTPSHQVTQMGQEVILRCVPISNHLYFYWYRQILGQKVEFLVSFYNNEISEKSEIFDDQFSVERPDGSNFTLKIRSTKLEDSAMYFCAPGRGVLGSGANVLTFGAGSRLTVL.

The rearrangement links TRBV11-2 to TRBJ1-6; 9 nucleotides align to TRBD1. This CDR3 is 17 amino acids long. Germline V gene data show CDR1 as SGHAT and CDR2 as FQNNGV. Losses at the gene ends were 5 bases for V and 0 bases for J; bases not matched to a gene: 5. The CDR3 DNA reads as TGTGCCAGCAGCCTAAACAGGGGGCTCTCCTATAATTCACCCCTCCACTTT. It codes for CASSLNRGLSYNSPLHF. The full variable domain, in which reference TRBV11-2 and TRBJ1-6 provide the parts outside the CDR3, is EAGVAQSPRYKIIEKRQSVAFWCNPISGHATLYWYQQILGQGPKLLIQFQNNGVVDDSQLPKDRFSAERLKGVDSTLKIQPAKLEDSAVYLCASSLNRGLSYNSPLHFGNGTRLTVT.

CDR3 residues: CASSQYLNTEAFF. DNA of the CDR3: TGTGCCAGCAGCCAATATCTTAACACTGAAGCTTTCTTT. The chain couples TRBV3-1 (or the pseudogene TRBV3-2) to TRBJ1-1; D is unresolved. Trimming took off 2 bases at V and 2 bases at J, with 6 bases between the two ends. This CDR3 is built from 13 residues. The germline CDR1 and CDR2 sequences are LGHDT and YNNKEL (reference sequence).

The chain couples TRBV3-1 (or the pseudogene TRBV3-2) to TRBJ2-7, with 11 bases fitting TRBD1. Germline V gene data show CDR1 as LGHDT and CDR2 as YNNKEL (reference sequence). This CDR3 is built from 13 residues. Unmatched junction bases numbered 5, after V lost 6 bases and J lost 7 bases. The CDR3 is CASSGTGGREQYF. The CDR3 DNA reads as TGTGCCAGCAGTGGGACAGGGGGGAGGGAGCAGTACTTC.

The chain carries TRBV7-8 and TRBJ2-1; 9 nucleotides agree with TRBD1. This CDR3 has 14 residues. V shed 7 bases and J 10 bases; nucleotides not matched to a gene: 11. CDR1 is SGHVS and CDR2 is FQNEAQ in the germline V gene. The CDR3 region has the DNA TGTGCCAGCACGCTCCGGGACAGGGAGGACGAGCAGTTCTTC. Translating gives CASTLRDREDEQFF.